One sample yielded the 18 T cell receptor beta chains listed below, sequenced in a study of blood T cell repertoires in COVID-19. The data were produced by immunoSEQ multiplex PCR, yet TCRdb's version contains in-frame clones alone and is incomplete. This sample has approximately 71,000 clones; roughly 85% occur once, and the top ten carry 26%. The specimen was peripheral blood. Every receptor here comes from a man aged 55 to 70 with active or convalescent COVID-19.

The gene calls are TRBV4-2 and TRBJ2-5, with 12 bases matching TRBD2. CDR3 length equals 17 residues. CDR1 and CDR2 (germline): LGHNA, YNFKEQ. The V gene end was trimmed by 2 bases and the J gene end by 6 bases; junction bases not matched to a gene: 10. The CDR3 region has the DNA TGTGCCAGCAGCCAAACGGGGGCTAGCGGGGGGGCAAAGACCCAGTACTTC. It is translated as CASSQTGASGGAKTQYF.

This chain joins TRBV2 and TRBJ1-2; 9 nucleotides line up with TRBD1. Germline CDR1 is SNHLY and CDR2 is FYNNEI. The V and J ends lost 5 bases and 5 bases, in that order; junction bases with no gene match: 9. This CDR3 contains 15 residues. The CDR3 here is CASSSRTGATYGYTF. The CDR3 DNA is TGTGCCAGCAGTAGCCGGACAGGGGCGACATATGGCTACACCTTC.

The chain uses TRBV28 and TRBJ2-3; TRBD2 matches 13 bases. The germline V gene encodes CDR1 MDHEN and CDR2 SYDVKM. V was pared by 5 bases and J by 4 bases, with 6 bases of the junction left unmatched. The CDR3 spans 16 residues. The CDR3 DNA is TGTGCCAGCAGTCAGACTAGCGGGGGGTTTCCAGATACGCAGTATTTT. Its translation: CASSQTSGGFPDTQYF.

J is TRBJ1-2 and V is TRBV28; 9 nucleotides align to TRBD1. V dropped 3 bases and J dropped 7; count of bases not matched to a gene: 9. The germline V gene has CDR1 MDHEN and CDR2 SYDVKM. The CDR3 contains 15 residues. CDR3 bases: TGTGCCAGCAGTTTTTCTTTCACAGGGGGCTCTGGCTACACCTTC. It codes for CASSFSFTGGSGYTF.

This clone was detected only a few times. The chain employs TRBV3-1 (or the pseudogene TRBV3-2) and TRBJ1-2; 10 nucleotides match TRBD1. CDR1 LGHDT and CDR2 YNNKEL come from the germline V gene (reference sequence). There are 14 residues in the CDR3. The ends lost 4 bases at V and 4 bases at J; junction bases unmatched: 3. For the CDR3, the DNA is TGTGCCAGCAGCCCGACAGGGGGCGGCTATGGCTACACCTTC. Its translation: CASSPTGGGYGYTF.

V gene TRBV29-1 combines with J gene TRBJ1-1, with TRBD1 matching over 9 bases. There are 13 residues in the CDR3. Germline V gene data show CDR1 as SQVTM and CDR2 as ANQGSEA. Trimming removed 4 bases from V and 9 bases from J; junction bases left unmatched: 9. The CDR3 DNA follows: TGCAGCGTTGCCTATCGGGACAGGGAAAAAGCTTTCTTT. Protein product: CSVAYRDREKAFF.

This clone has just a few counts. This sequence joins TRBV4-1 and TRBJ1-1; D unresolved. V was cut by 4 bases and J by 8 bases, with 14 bases left in between. In germline, CDR1 is MGHRA, CDR2 YSYEKL. The CDR3 covers 13 residues. The CDR3 nucleotides are TGCGCCAGCAGCCCTCACAATCCCCTCGAAGCTTTCTTT. Encoded protein: CASSPHNPLEAFF.

The V call is TRBV29-1, the J call TRBJ2-2, with 7 nucleotides matching TRBD1. CDR3 length equals 11 residues. V lost 7 bases and J lost 8; bases outside the gene matches: 4. Germline V CDR1 and CDR2: SQVTM, ANQGSEA. The CDR3 coding sequence is TGCAGCGCCAGGGGGTCAGGGGAGCTGTTTTTT. Translated: CSARGSGELFF.

The chain couples TRBV30 to TRBJ2-3; TRBD2 aligns across 8 bases. The V gene's germline CDR1 is GTSNPN and CDR2 SVGIG (reference sequence). The V and J ends lost 0 bases and 1 base, in that order; junction bases with no gene match: 0. The CDR3 loop spans 14 amino acids. In DNA, the CDR3 is TGTGCCTGGAGTGTCGGGGGGGGCACAGATACGCAGTATTTT. Protein sequence: CAWSVGGGTDTQYF. Combining the CDR3 with reference TRBV30 and TRBJ2-3 gives the whole variable domain SQTIHQWPATLVQPVGSPLSLECTVEGTSNPNLYWYRQAAGRGLQLLFYSVGIGQISSEVPQNLSASRPQDRQFILSSKKLLLSDSGFYLCAWSVGGGTDTQYFGPGTRLTVL.

The chain couples TRBV28 to TRBJ2-7; 10 bases are a match to TRBD1. Germline V gene sequence: CDR1 MDHEN, CDR2 SYDVKM. The V and J ends lost 4 bases and 0 bases, in that order; junction bases with no gene match: 3. CDR3 size: 15 residues. CDR3 nucleotides: TGTGCCAGCAGTTCGGGACAGGGGTCCTCCTACGAGCAGTACTTC. Translation: CASSSGQGSSYEQYF.

This chain connects TRBV4-3 to TRBJ2-3, with 7 bases that match TRBD2. Germline CDR1 reads LGHNA; CDR2 reads YSLEER. V lost 3 bases to trimming and J lost 8 bases; unmatched junction nucleotides: 14. CDR3 length: 16 residues. The CDR3 region is CASSHILASDGSTQYF. Written as DNA, the CDR3 is TGCGCCAGCAGCCATATACTAGCGTCTGATGGGTCTACGCAGTATTTT.

J is TRBJ2-1 and V is TRBV3-1 (or the pseudogene TRBV3-2); TRBD2 agrees at 9 bases. V trimming: 0 bases; J trimming: 7 bases; junction bases outside the gene matches: 10. Germline CDR1 and CDR2: LGHDT and YNNKEL (reference sequence). The CDR3 length is 17 residues. The CDR3 is CASSQDHVAGDRNEQFF. CDR3 nucleotide sequence: TGTGCCAGCAGCCAAGATCATGTAGCGGGGGATAGGAATGAGCAGTTCTTC.

V and J are TRBV30 and TRBJ1-6; a weak D match, TRBD1 (5 bases). V lost 4 bases and J 9 bases, leaving 19 bases between the germline ends. The CDR3 runs to 15 residues. Per germline, CDR1 GTSNPN and CDR2 SVGIG (reference sequence). As DNA, the CDR3 is TGTGCCTGGAATCAGGGTACCCGGATGGGTTCACCCCTCCACTTT. Its translation: CAWNQGTRMGSPLHF. Based on the CDR3 plus reference TRBV30 and TRBJ1-6, the full variable domain is SQTIHQWPATLVQPVGSPLSLECTVEGTSNPNLYWYRQAAGRGLQLLFYSVGIGQISSEVPQNLSASRPQDRQFILSSKKLLLSDSGFYLCAWNQGTRMGSPLHFGNGTRLTVT.

This chain links TRBV4-1 with TRBJ1-4; tentative D call: TRBD1 (6 bases). The V end lost 2 bases, the J end lost 2 bases, and 9 bases lay between the germline ends. CDR3 length equals 15 residues. The germline V gene encodes CDR1 MGHRA and CDR2 YSYEKL. The CDR3 spells CASSQTGSTNEKLFF. Here the CDR3 DNA reads TGCGCCAGCAGCCAAACAGGGTCGACTAATGAAAAACTGTTTTTT.

The chain links TRBV18 to TRBJ2-5; D unclear. The length of the CDR3 is 13 residues. Germline CDR1 KGHSH, CDR2 LQKENI. V gave up 4 bases and J gave up 0 bases, with 6 bases separating them. Here the CDR3 reads CASSLGYQETQYF. CDR3 DNA: TGTGCCAGCTCACTCGGGTACCAAGAGACCCAGTACTTC.

This chain joins TRBV19 and TRBJ1-3; D ambiguous. Germline CDR1 reads LNHDA; CDR2 reads SQIVND (reference sequence). V was pared by 6 bases and J by 3 bases, with 9 bases between. This CDR3 has 13 amino acids. This chain's CDR3 is CASSPADGNTIYF. CDR3 in DNA: TGTGCCAGTAGCCCGGCGGATGGAAACACCATATATTTT.

This clone was detected only once. V and J are TRBV6-1 and TRBJ1-3; TRBD1 aligns across 8 bases. CDR1 and CDR2 (germline): MNHNS, SASEGT. The J segment lost 4 bases and the V segment lost 3 bases, leaving 2 bases of the junction unmatched. CDR3 length: 14 amino acids. CDR3 DNA: TGTGCCAGCAGTGAGACAGGGGTGGGAAACACCATATATTTT. Residues: CASSETGVGNTIYF.

This rearrangement joins TRBV18 to TRBJ2-7; TRBD1 might be the D (5 bases). V shed 8 bases and J shed 0 bases, with 14 bases lying between them. Per the germline V gene, CDR1 is KGHSH and CDR2 is LQKENI. The CDR3 totals 14 residues. This chain's CDR3 is CASGQGASSYEQYF. DNA for the CDR3: TGTGCCAGCGGGCAAGGGGCTAGCTCCTACGAGCAGTACTTC. The full variable domain, completed using reference TRBV18 and TRBJ2-7, is NAGVMQNPRHLVRRRGQEARLRCSPMKGHSHVYWYRQLPEEGLKFMVYLQKENIIDESGMPKERFSAEFPKEGPSILRIQQVVRGDSAAYFCASGQGASSYEQYFGPGTRLTVT.